This is a list of T cell receptor beta chains from one sample in a study of PD-1 blockade in classical Hodgkin lymphoma. Sequencing was performed with immunoSEQ multiplex PCR; in TCRdb, only in-frame clones are kept and a portion is missing. The sample has 35,000 to 50,000 clones; 76% are singletons. The input for sequencing was peripheral blood mononuclear cells (PBMCs), taken at baseline. The receptors originated from a human donor with classical Hodgkin lymphoma. Both conserved end residues are part of each CDR3. D genes are given only for firm matches. Clone sizes are given selectively: once, few, many, or a class where the clone is expanded.

D	J	V	size	CDR3	DNA
TRBD1	TRBJ1-2	TRBV4-1	.	CASSLYTQGGDYGYTF	TGCGCCAGCAGCCTCTACACACAGGGGGGGGACTATGGCTACACCTTC
.	TRBJ1-5	TRBV5-1	.	CASSLGAGNQPQHF	TGCGCCAGCAGCTTGGGGGCAGGCAATCAGCCCCAGCATTTT
.	TRBJ2-1	TRBV7-2	once	CASSLRLALNEQFF	TGTGCCAGCAGCTTACGGCTAGCTCTCAATGAGCAGTTCTTC
.	TRBJ2-3	TRBV28	.	CASRQGGHTDTQYF	TGTGCCAGCAGGCAGGGAGGACACACAGATACGCAGTATTTT
TRBD2	TRBJ2-5	TRBV23-1	.	CASSLLTSGSLKTQYF	TGCGCCAGCAGTCTCCTGACTAGCGGGAGTCTGAAGACCCAGTACTTC
TRBD1	TRBJ2-1	TRBV28	.	CASKLGDREGIEQFF	TGTGCCAGCAAGCTAGGGGACAGGGAGGGAATTGAGCAGTTCTTC
.	TRBJ1-2	TRBV28	.	CASSPRQYLGSGGYTF	TGTGCCAGCAGTCCTCGACAGTACCTTGGGTCGGGTGGCTACACCTTC
.	TRBJ2-7	TRBV10-2	.	CASSHGFHEQYF	TGCGCCAGCAGTCACGGGTTCCACGAGCAGTACTTC
.	TRBJ2-2	TRBV11-2	.	CASSLGTDNTGELFF	TGTGCCAGCAGCTTAGGCACAGACAACACCGGGGAGCTGTTTTTT
.	TRBJ1-1	TRBV7-2	.	CASSSRQMNTEAFF	TGTGCCAGCAGCAGCAGACAGATGAACACTGAAGCTTTCTTT
.	TRBJ1-1	TRBV30	.	CAWSLLLGDTEAFF	TGTGCCTGGAGTCTCCTATTAGGGGACACTGAAGCTTTCTTT
.	TRBJ1-4	TRBV7-9	few	CASSLDPSLNEKLFF	TGTGCCAGCAGCTTGGACCCAAGTCTAAATGAAAAACTGTTTTTT
.	TRBJ2-3	TRBV4-1	.	CASSQVIVVPKTVDTQYF	TGCGCCAGCAGCCAAGTAATAGTGGTCCCAAAGACAGTAGATACGCAGTATTTT
.	TRBJ1-1	TRBV15	few	CATSSTGREAFF	TGTGCCACCAGTTCTACAGGGAGGGAAGCTTTCTTT
.	TRBJ2-3	TRBV18	.	CASSPGGRRGVSTDTQYF	TGTGCCAGCTCACCAGGGGGACGTAGAGGGGTTTCTACAGATACGCAGTATTTT
.	TRBJ1-1	TRBV28	.	CASSLMGGGTEAFF	TGTGCCAGCAGTTTAATGGGAGGGGGCACTGAAGCTTTCTTT
.	TRBJ2-7	TRBV15	.	CATSRDKTYEQYF	TGTGCCACCAGCAGGGACAAGACCTACGAGCAGTACTTC
.	TRBJ1-4	TRBV2	.	CASSYKGRVEKLFF	TGTGCCAGCAGTTATAAGGGGCGCGTTGAAAAACTGTTTTTT
.	TRBJ2-5	TRBV23-1	few	CASSRVRRWESETQYF	TGCGCCAGCAGTCGGGTCAGGAGGTGGGAATCGGAGACCCAGTACTTC
.	TRBJ2-5	TRBV7-9	few	CASSSGYLNQETQYF	TGTGCCAGCAGTTCAGGGTATTTGAACCAAGAGACCCAGTACTTC
.	TRBJ1-5	TRBV4-2	few	CASSQTREFSNQPQHF	TGTGCCAGCAGCCAAACCAGGGAGTTCAGCAATCAGCCCCAGCATTTT
TRBD1	TRBJ1-1	TRBV6-1	.	CASRAGTGGRTEAFF	TGTGCCAGCAGGGCCGGGACAGGGGGCCGAACTGAAGCTTTCTTT
.	TRBJ2-7	TRBV6-1	.	CASSEVGRSISYEQYF	TGTGCCAGCAGTGAAGTGGGCAGGAGCATCTCCTACGAGCAGTACTTC
.	TRBJ2-3	TRBV28	.	CASSLSSRYPHTDTQYF	TGTGCCAGCAGTTTGTCCTCCAGATACCCCCACACAGATACGCAGTATTTT
.	TRBJ2-2	TRBV7-2	few	CASSFGLIPGELFF	TGTGCCAGCAGCTTCGGACTAATCCCCGGGGAGCTGTTTTTT
TRBD2	TRBJ2-2	TRBV19	.	CASNSGRATGELFF	TGTGCCAGCAATAGCGGGAGGGCCACCGGGGAGCTGTTTTTT
.	TRBJ2-1	TRBV19	few	CASSNYNEQFF	TGTGCCAGTAGTAATTACAATGAGCAGTTCTTC
TRBD1	TRBJ1-2	TRBV4-1	.	CASSRGQLNYGYTF	TGCGCCAGCAGCCGGGGACAGCTTAACTATGGCTACACCTTC
.	TRBJ2-1	TRBV5-4	.	CASSLRGPYNEQFF	TGTGCCAGCAGCTTGCGGGGACCCTACAATGAGCAGTTCTTC
TRBD1	TRBJ1-6	TRBV28	few	CASSDFGTDNSPLHF	TGTGCCAGCAGTGACTTTGGGACAGATAATTCACCCCTCCACTTT
TRBD2	TRBJ2-3	TRBV7-9	.	CASSFSGTDTQYF	TGTGCCAGCAGCTTTAGCGGGACAGATACGCAGTATTTT
.	TRBJ1-3	TRBV13	few	CASSPKGGNTIYF	TGTGCCAGCAGCCCTAAGGGGGGAAACACCATATATTTT
TRBD1	TRBJ2-5	TRBV9	.	CASSLGTGGSGRVETQYF	TGTGCCAGCAGCCTCGGGACAGGGGGTAGCGGGAGAGTGGAGACCCAGTACTTC
.	TRBJ2-5	TRBV11-3	.	CASSLWQEETQYF	TGTGCCAGCAGCTTATGGCAGGAAGAGACCCAGTACTTC
.	TRBJ1-2	TRBV5-4	few	CASSLKGKYGYTF	TGTGCCAGCAGCTTGAAGGGAAAGTATGGCTACACCTTC
.	TRBJ2-5	TRBV7-9	once	CASNHRRAETQYF	TGTGCCAGCAACCACCGGAGGGCAGAGACCCAGTACTTC
TRBD1	TRBJ2-7	TRBV5-1	.	CASSSGTGLVEQYF	TGCGCCAGCAGCTCCGGGACAGGGCTGGTCGAGCAGTACTTC
.	TRBJ2-3	TRBV5-1	.	CASIPESTDTQYF	TGCGCCAGCATTCCAGAGAGCACAGATACGCAGTATTTT
.	TRBJ2-1	TRBV29-1	once	CSVDRGSRDEQFF	TGCAGCGTTGATAGGGGATCGAGGGATGAGCAGTTCTTC
.	TRBJ2-3	TRBV4-2	.	CASSQGTINTDTQYF	TGTGCCAGCAGCCAAGGGACTATCAACACAGATACGCAGTATTTT
.	TRBJ2-7	TRBV27	.	CASSFGGRGRLFAYEQYF	TGTGCCAGCAGTTTCGGAGGCAGGGGCCGCCTTTTTGCCTACGAGCAGTACTTC
.	TRBJ2-1	TRBV19	.	CASSIFRTASNEQFF	TGTGCCAGTAGTATATTTCGAACAGCTAGCAATGAGCAGTTCTTC
.	TRBJ2-7	TRBV5-1	.	CASSDGIGYEQYF	TGCGCCAGCAGCGACGGAATAGGCTACGAGCAGTACTTC
.	TRBJ1-1	TRBV10-3	.	CAISESLQGTEAFF	TGTGCCATCAGTGAGTCGCTTCAGGGAACTGAAGCTTTCTTT
TRBD2	TRBJ2-7	TRBV2	.	CASTSGTSGVEQYF	TGTGCCTCCACATCAGGGACTAGCGGGGTTGAGCAGTACTTC
.	TRBJ2-1	TRBV2	.	CASSDVSAEQFF	TGTGCCAGCAGTGATGTAAGCGCTGAGCAGTTCTTC
TRBD1	TRBJ2-7	TRBV2	few	CVTGTGYEQYF	TGTGTGACAGGGACGGGGTACGAGCAGTACTTC
.	TRBJ1-3	TRBV15	.	CATSPGLFSGNTIYF	TGTGCCACCAGTCCGGGACTTTTCTCTGGAAACACCATATATTTT
.	TRBJ2-2	TRBV9	.	CASSVGPTSATGELFF	TGTGCCAGCAGCGTAGGTCCTACCTCAGCCACCGGGGAGCTGTTTTTT
.	TRBJ1-4	TRBV15	.	CVTRSGGVTNEKLFF	TGTGTCACCAGGTCAGGTGGGGTAACTAATGAAAAACTGTTTTTT
.	TRBJ1-5	TRBV28	.	CASSFLGSYSNQPQHF	TGTGCCAGCAGTTTTCTAGGGAGTTACAGCAATCAGCCCCAGCATTTT
.	TRBJ2-7	TRBV5-1	.	CASSLETSGPYEQYF	TGCGCCAGCAGCTTGGAGACTTCAGGTCCCTACGAGCAGTACTTC
.	TRBJ1-2	TRBV27	.	CASRSRGYTF	TGTGCCAGCCGATCCCGTGGCTACACCTTC
.	TRBJ2-2	TRBV7-9	.	CASTIKGGAGHTGELFF	TGTGCCAGCACCATCAAGGGAGGAGCAGGGCACACCGGGGAGCTGTTTTTT
.	TRBJ2-2	TRBV9	.	CASSGDPYYTGELFF	TGTGCCAGCAGCGGGGACCCCTACTACACCGGGGAGCTGTTTTTT
.	TRBJ1-5	TRBV6-4	.	CASSDSKDYDQPQHF	TGTGCCAGCAGTGACTCGAAGGATTACGATCAGCCCCAGCATTTT
.	TRBJ2-6	TRBV27	.	CASRHSGANVLTF	TGTGCCAGCAGACACTCTGGGGCCAACGTCCTGACTTTC
.	TRBJ2-3	TRBV19	.	CASSQTWFTDTQYF	TGTGCCAGTAGTCAGACCTGGTTCACAGATACGCAGTATTTT
.	TRBJ2-5	TRBV4-1	.	CASSQGPRGETQYF	TGCGCCAGCAGCCAAGGCCCCAGGGGAGAGACCCAGTACTTC